The 19 T cell receptor beta chains listed next were all sequenced from one sample in a study of tumor and adjacent non-tumor tissue in lung cancer. No cell sorting was done before RNA was extracted from the tissue. Three rounds of nested PCR, following a modified ARM-PCR protocol, produced the TCRbeta library. TCRdb fed the multiplex PCR reads into MiXCR, producing one record per CDR3 protein. The data show under 95,000 distinct CDR3 sequences, about three fifths seen once. Material: lung tumor tissue. These receptors came from a man between 65 and 85 years old with non-small cell lung cancer.

This clonotype was seen at least ten times. The rearrangement joins TRBV20-1 to TRBJ1-1; 9 bases map to TRBD1. Per the germline V gene, CDR1 is DFQATT and CDR2 is SNEGSKA (reference sequence). V lost 2 bases to trimming and J lost 6 bases; unmatched junction nucleotides: 10. This CDR3 has 15 residues. Written as DNA, the CDR3 is TGCAGTGCTAGAAACCGGGACAGGGTAGGAGCTGAAGCTTTCTTT. Translating gives CSARNRDRVGAEAFF.

The chain is built from TRBV21-1 and TRBJ2-6. TRBV21-1 is flagged as a pseudogene. This CDR3 has 18 residues. Written as DNA, the CDR3 is TGTGCCAGCAGCACCGCACCTTTCTCGACCTCTGGGGCCAACCTCCTGACTTTC. As protein: CASSTAPFSTSGANLLTF.

As to this clonotype: Its ends do not fully match the called genes, so a read error is possible. The chain couples TRBV11-2 to TRBJ2-5; TRBD1 is a possible D gene (6 bases). The V gene's germline CDR1 is SGHAT and CDR2 FQNNGV. CDR3 size: 14 residues. The CDR3 DNA sequence: TGTGCCAGGAGCCCTAGACAGGCCAAAGAGACCCAGCACTTC. It specifies CARSPRQAKETQHF.

To note about this clonotype: This may arise from a read error, as a much more abundant clone is one base away. V is TRBV6-5 and J is TRBJ1-2; D not certain. V shed 5 bases and J shed 8 bases, with 15 bases lying between them. This CDR3 is built from 13 residues. From germline, CDR1 is MNHEY and CDR2 SVGAGI. The CDR3 loop reads CASSIPPGRGYTF. CDR3 nucleotide sequence: TGTGCCAGCAGTATTCCCCCTGGTAGGGGCTACACCTTC.

This chain connects TRBV10-3 to TRBJ2-7; D uncertain. Trimming took 4 bases from V and 2 from J, leaving 12 bases between them. Germline V gene sequence: CDR1 ENHRY, CDR2 SYGVKD. CDR3 length equals 14 residues. The CDR3 spells CAISGNGSPYEQYF. CDR3 nucleotides: TGTGCCATCAGTGGGAACGGATCCCCCTACGAGCAGTACTTC.

This clonotype was seen many times. V usage is TRBV12-3 or TRBV12-4 and J usage is TRBJ2-1, with 7 positions matching TRBD2. CDR3 length: 17 residues. V dropped 9 bases and J dropped 1; count of bases not matched to a gene: 15. The CDR3 nucleotides are TGTGCCAGTTCCCTTTGGGGGGGGGGAGCTTCCTACAATGAGCAGTTCTTC. As protein: CASSLWGGGASYNEQFF.

To note about this clonotype: A junction boundary mismatches the germline segment, possibly from a read error. The rearrangement uses TRBV11-2 and TRBJ2-7, with 8 nucleotides matching TRBD1. This CDR3 region has 16 residues. CDR1 SGHAT and CDR2 FQNNGV come from the germline V gene. The CDR3 here is CASSPIDGTGTYDQYF. For the CDR3, the DNA is TGTGCCAGCAGCCCGATTGACGGGACAGGTACCTACGACCAGTACTTC.

On this clonotype itself: A much larger clone is a single base away; this may be a read error. This sequence joins TRBV6-5 and TRBJ2-7, with D perhaps matching TRBD1 (6 bases). CDR1 and CDR2 (germline): MNHEY, SVGAGI. Trimming pared 8 bases from V and 0 bases from J, leaving 11 bases between. The CDR3 totals 13 residues. CDR3 coding DNA: TGTGCCAGCCGCAGGGGCAGCTCCTACGAGCAGTACTTC. Amino acid sequence: CASRRGSSYEQYF.

This clonotype came up a few times. A clone one base away is much larger, so this may be a read error. The chain combines TRBV29-1 with TRBJ2-1; D remains unclear. This CDR3 spans 13 amino acids. Germline V gives CDR1 SQVTM, CDR2 ANQGSEA. Trimming took off 6 bases at V and 9 bases at J, with 18 bases between the two ends. CDR3 sequence (DNA): TGCAGCGTCGGGTGGGCGGAAAAGCGTGAGCAGTTCTTC. Its protein product is CSVGWAEKREQFF.

Note on this clonotype: Since a much larger clone is just one base distant, this may be a read error. CDR3 residues: CASSSGTSDSYEHYF. The CDR3 region has the DNA TGCGCCAGCAGCTCAGGGACTAGCGACTCCTACGAGCATTACTTC. The V call is TRBV5-1, the J call TRBJ2-7, with 10 bases fitting TRBD2. The CDR3 contains 15 residues. Per germline, CDR1 SGHRS and CDR2 YFSETQ.

Comment on this clonotype: The conserved phenylalanine or tryptophan is not found at the CDR3 terminus, so this likely reflects a read error. This sequence joins TRBV20-1 and TRBJ1-2; D is undetermined. V lost 5 bases, J lost 7 bases, and 11 bases lay in between. This CDR3 spans 11 amino acids. Germline loops: CDR1 DFQATT, CDR2 SNEGSKA (reference sequence). As DNA, the CDR3 is TGCAGTGCTGGCCGCAGTGCTGGCTACACCCTC. Translated: CSAGRSAGYTL.

As regards this clonotype: Lacking the conserved final phenylalanine or tryptophan, this CDR3 likely reflects a read error. V usage is TRBV11-2 and J usage is TRBJ2-1, with a weak D call TRBD2 (7 bases). Germline CDR1 is SGHAT and CDR2 is FQNNGV. The V end lost 8 bases, the J end lost 5 bases, and 19 bases lay between the germline ends. The CDR3 is 15 amino acids. CDR3 sequence: CASSARGAGDNEQFL. The CDR3 region has the DNA TGTGCCAGCTCCGCTCGGGGGGCAGGTGACAATGAGCAGTTCCTC.

This clonotype was picked up a small number of times. The chain has TRBV29-1 and TRBJ2-2; TRBD1 matches at 7 bases. The CDR3 length is 14 residues. V shed 7 bases and J 7 bases; nucleotides not matched to a gene: 12. Germline V lookup: CDR1 SQVTM, CDR2 ANQGSEA. CDR3 bases: TGCAGCGGAAGGGTAGGGGGCTGGGTCGGGGAGCTGTTTTTT. Translation gives CSGRVGGWVGELFF.

Comments on this clonotype: This CDR3 fails to terminate in the conserved phenylalanine or tryptophan, so it likely reflects a read error. V and J are TRBV11-2 and TRBJ2-2; the D call may be TRBD1 or TRBD2 (5 bases each). The CDR3 has 15 amino acids. Per the germline V gene, CDR1 is SGHAT and CDR2 is FQNNGV. The CDR3 DNA sequence: TGTACCAGCAGCTTAGGCAAGGGGAGAACCGAGGAGCTGTTTTTG. Its translation: CTSSLGKGRTEELFL.

The table lists this clonotype with many counts. The chain employs TRBV6-2 or TRBV6-3 and TRBJ2-3, with D perhaps TRBD1 or TRBD2 (5 bases each). The germline CDR1 and CDR2 sequences are MNHEY and SVGEGT. V was pared by 7 bases and J by 4 bases, with 18 bases between. The CDR3 covers 15 residues. CDR3 residues: CASIRDPKLSDTQYF. In nucleotides, the CDR3 is TGTGCCAGCATTCGGGACCCCAAGTTATCAGATACGCAGTATTTT.

Details on this clonotype: One end of the junction fails to match germline, which may point to a read error. The chain has TRBV6-1 and TRBJ2-2; D perhaps matches TRBD1 (6 bases). CDR3 length equals 15 residues. CDR1 and CDR2 from the germline V gene are MNHNS and SASEGT. The CDR3 is CASKRGHERAGELFF. CDR3 nucleotide sequence: TGTGCCAGCAAACGGGGACACGAGAGGGCCGGAGAGCTGTTTTTT.

This clonotype has a count of ten or more. V usage is TRBV6-5 and J usage is TRBJ2-7, with a tentative D call TRBD1 (6 bases). The CDR3 spans 14 residues. V was shortened by 0 bases and J by 2 bases, with 8 bases between the two germline ends. Germline CDR1 is MNHEY and CDR2 is SVGAGI. The CDR3, as DNA: TGTGCCAGCAGTTACTCAACAGGGACCTACGAGCAGTACTTC. Protein sequence: CASSYSTGTYEQYF.

This clonotype was counted many times. The chain links TRBV5-1 to TRBJ2-1; D is perhaps TRBD2 (5 bases). V shed 6 bases and J shed 3 bases, with 13 bases lying between them. CDR1 is SGHRS and CDR2 is YFSETQ in the germline V gene. The CDR3 runs to 14 residues. The CDR3 region is CASTNGEYYNEQFF. DNA of the CDR3: TGCGCCAGCACCAATGGGGAGTACTACAATGAGCAGTTCTTC.

A few counts support this clonotype. The chain joins TRBV7-3 to TRBJ2-3; D is perhaps TRBD1 (6 bases). The V end lost 5 bases, the J end lost 2 bases, and 11 bases lay between the germline ends. Germline CDR1 is SGHTA and CDR2 is FQGTGA. There are 14 residues in the CDR3. CDR3 DNA sequence: TGTGCCAGCAGCCCCCAGGGGCACACAGATACGCAGTATTTT. This translates into CASSPQGHTDTQYF.